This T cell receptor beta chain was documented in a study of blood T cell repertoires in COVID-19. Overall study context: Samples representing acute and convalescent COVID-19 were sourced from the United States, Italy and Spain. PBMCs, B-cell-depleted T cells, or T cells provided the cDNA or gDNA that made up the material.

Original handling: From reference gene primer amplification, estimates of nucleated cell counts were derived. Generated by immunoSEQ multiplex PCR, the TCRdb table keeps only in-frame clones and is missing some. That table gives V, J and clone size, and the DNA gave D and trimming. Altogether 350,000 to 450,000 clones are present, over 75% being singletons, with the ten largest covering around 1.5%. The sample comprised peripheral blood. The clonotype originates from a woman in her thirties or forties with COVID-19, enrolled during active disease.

CDR3 residues: CASSPLGGLNTEAFF. The CDR3 nucleotides read TGTGCCAGCTCACCACTTGGGGGGTTGAACACTGAAGCTTTCTTT. The V gene is TRBV18, the J gene TRBJ1-1, with D possibly being TRBD1 (5 bases). The CDR3 is 15 amino acids. V lost 1 base and J 0 bases, leaving 9 bases between the germline ends. Germline V gene lookup returns CDR1 KGHSH and CDR2 LQKENI.